The 21 T cell receptor beta chains listed next were all sequenced from one sample in a study of blood T cells in healthy people across ages. The second PCR ran roughly 6 to 11 cycles with a sample-barcoded 5' primer and J-beta primers. TCRdb used MiXCR to reprocess the 5' RACE reads, holding one entry per CDR3 protein. The repertoire has roughly 1,300,000 distinct CDR3 sequences, around 55% of them found once; the top ten carry 6.5% to 8.5%. The sample consisted of blood. These receptors all come from a man between 18 and 29 years old in good health.

The rearrangement uses TRBV27 and TRBJ2-1; D ambiguous. The germline CDR1 and CDR2 sequences are MNHEY and SMNVEV (reference sequence). The length of the CDR3 is 14 residues. The germline V and J ends were trimmed by 5 bases and 7 bases, with 15 bases remaining between them. The CDR3, as DNA: TGTGCCAGCAGTCCCCGAGTTATGGGGAATGAGCAGTTCTTC. Its translation: CASSPRVMGNEQFF.

V is TRBV5-1 and J is TRBJ2-4; D is possibly TRBD1 (5 bases). The last part of the DNA fits TRBJ2-7 better; the J call may be wrong. The CDR3 length is 13 residues. Germline V lookup: CDR1 SGHRS, CDR2 YFSETQ. In DNA, the CDR3 is TGCGCCAGCAGCAAACAGGAGACCTACGAGCAGTACTTC. Protein: CASSKQETYEQYF.

CDR3 nucleotide sequence: TGTGCCATCAGTGAGTCGACCTCGGTCTCCTACAATGAGCAGTTCTTC. Its protein is CAISESTSVSYNEQFF. The chain carries TRBV10-3 and TRBJ2-1; no reliable D call. The CDR3 is 16 residues long. V gave up 0 bases and J gave up 0 bases, with 9 bases separating them. Per the germline V gene, CDR1 is ENHRY and CDR2 is SYGVKD.

This sequence joins TRBV27 and TRBJ2-4; 10 nucleotides agree with TRBD1. Near its end, the DNA agrees better with TRBJ2-7, so the J call may be wrong. Germline-derived CDR1 and CDR2 are MNHEY and SMNVEV (reference sequence). The CDR3 sequence is 14 residues long. CDR3 in amino acids: CASSFDGTGDEQYF. CDR3 DNA sequence: TGTGCCAGCAGCTTCGACGGGACAGGGGACGAGCAGTACTTC.

The chain recombines TRBV20-1 with TRBJ2-7; D not certain. CDR3 length: 15 residues. Trimming pared 5 bases from V and 0 bases from J, leaving 17 bases between. Germline CDR1 reads DFQATT; CDR2 reads SNEGSKA (reference sequence). The CDR3 bases are TGCAGTGCTCCGTCCCGTGGTTTTAGCTCCTACGAGCAGTACTTC. Its protein is CSAPSRGFSSYEQYF.

The genes are TRBV5-6 and TRBJ1-2; 8 nucleotides agree with TRBD1. V lost 4 bases and J lost 6; bases outside the gene matches: 8. This CDR3 region has 14 residues. The V gene's germline CDR1 is SGHDT and CDR2 YYEEEE. The CDR3 loop is CASSPGQGSHGYTF. The CDR3 bases are TGTGCCAGCAGCCCCGGACAGGGATCGCATGGCTACACCTTC.

The genes are TRBV5-1 and TRBJ2-7; 7 bases line up with TRBD1. Per germline, CDR1 SGHRS and CDR2 YFSETQ. The CDR3 contains 14 residues. J gave up 3 bases and V 5 bases, and 8 bases lay outside the gene matches. This CDR3 is CASRTDTGVYEQYF. CDR3 sequence (DNA): TGCGCCAGCAGGACGGATACAGGGGTCTACGAGCAGTACTTC.

This clonotype was detected many times. The chain is built from TRBV12-3 or TRBV12-4 and TRBJ2-5; tentatively, D is TRBD1 or TRBD2 (5 bases each). This CDR3 spans 13 amino acids. Trimming shortened V by 6 bases and J by 4 bases, and 12 bases separated the two germline ends. CDR3 amino acids: CASSSGRRETQYF. CDR3 DNA: TGTGCCAGCAGCTCGGGACGCCGAGAGACCCAGTACTTC.

This chain links TRBV5-6 with TRBJ2-3; TRBD1 matches at 9 bases. J gave up 7 bases and V 3 bases, and 6 bases lay outside the gene matches. In germline, CDR1 is SGHDT, CDR2 YYEEEE. CDR3 length: 14 residues. CDR3 sequence reads: CASSSGTGSYTQYF. CDR3 in DNA: TGTGCCAGCAGCTCCGGGACAGGGTCATATACGCAGTATTTT.

CDR3 bases: TGTGCCATCCCAGGGGGCTCAAACTATGGCTACACCTTC. This gives the protein CAIPGGSNYGYTF. This chain uses TRBV28 with TRBJ1-2; 8 bases agree with TRBD1. The CDR3 has 13 residues. J gave up 2 bases and V 10 bases, and 6 bases lay outside the gene matches. The germline V gene encodes CDR1 MDHEN and CDR2 SYDVKM.

CDR3 sequence (DNA): TGTGCCAGCAGCGAAGCAATACAGGGGCTCTACGAGCAGTACTTC. Protein sequence: CASSEAIQGLYEQYF. J is TRBJ2-7 and V is TRBV9, with 7 bases identical to TRBD1. Germline loops: CDR1 SGDLS, CDR2 YYNGEE. This CDR3 has 15 amino acids. V lost 3 bases, J lost 3 bases, and 9 bases stayed unmatched.

The CDR3 protein is CASSLRLADTDTQYF. CDR3 nucleotides: TGTGCCAGCAGCTTAAGACTAGCGGACACAGATACGCAGTATTTT. The V and J genes are TRBV7-6 and TRBJ2-3, with 9 bases that match TRBD2. The CDR3 extends over 15 amino acids. V was clipped by 2 bases and J by 2 bases; unmatched bases: 2. Germline V gene data show CDR1 as SGHVS and CDR2 as FNYEAQ. The whole variable domain, filled in from reference TRBV7-6 and TRBJ2-3, reads GAGVSQSPRYKVTKRGQDVALRCDPISGHVSLYWYRQALGQGPEFLTYFNYEAQQDKSGLPNDRFSAERPEGSISTLTIQRTEQRDSAMYRCASSLRLADTDTQYFGPGTRLTVL.

V usage is TRBV9 and J usage is TRBJ2-5; 9 positions agree with TRBD2. The length of the CDR3 is 15 residues. From germline, CDR1 is SGDLS and CDR2 YYNGEE. Trimming cost V 0 bases and J 5 bases; bases outside gene matches: 5. The CDR3 nucleotides are TGTGCCAGCAGCGTAGGCGGGGGGGCCTGGGAGACCCAGTACTTC. Translating it yields CASSVGGGAWETQYF.

This clonotype was picked up many times. V is TRBV6-1 and J is TRBJ1-5; possibly TRBD1 for D (5 bases). The CDR3 runs 15 residues. The germline V and J ends were trimmed by 2 bases and 12 bases, with 20 bases remaining between them. CDR1 MNHNS and CDR2 SASEGT come from the germline V gene. CDR3 region: CASSERLTGSQLQHF. As DNA, the CDR3 is TGTGCCAGCAGTGAACGTCTAACAGGATCGCAACTCCAGCATTTT.

The chain employs TRBV3-1 and TRBJ2-1, with D tentatively TRBD1 or TRBD2 (6 bases each). The V end lost 2 bases, the J end lost 9 bases, and 14 bases lay between the germline ends. The CDR3 totals 14 residues. Germline CDR1 LGHDT, CDR2 YNNKEL (reference sequence). This CDR3 is CASSQIGGQSEQFF. The CDR3 DNA reads TGTGCCAGCAGCCAAATCGGGGGCCAGAGTGAGCAGTTCTTC.

The chain employs TRBV5-1 and TRBJ2-1; the match to TRBD2 covers 10 bases. The V gene end was trimmed by 1 base and the J gene end by 0 bases; junction bases not matched to a gene: 7. The CDR3 is made up of 18 amino acids. From germline, CDR1 is SGHRS and CDR2 YFSETQ. The CDR3 loop reads CASSLSSGGLSSYNEQFF. DNA of the CDR3: TGCGCCAGCAGCTTGTCTAGCGGGGGCCTTAGCTCCTACAATGAGCAGTTCTTC.

This clonotype was detected only a few times. This chain connects TRBV2 to TRBJ1-2; tentative D call: TRBD1 (6 bases). Trimming cost V 7 bases and J 0 bases, with 18 bases left between them. The V gene's germline CDR1 is SNHLY and CDR2 FYNNEI. The CDR3 is 16 amino acids. CDR3 DNA sequence: TGTGCCAGCACAGGGACCTCAGGGGCGGCTAACTATGGCTACACCTTC. Translation: CASTGTSGAANYGYTF.

The sample holds a few counts of this clonotype. This rearrangement joins TRBV5-1 to TRBJ2-7, with TRBD1 matching 7 bases. Germline values: CDR1 SGHRS, CDR2 YFSETQ. The V segment lost 3 bases and the J segment 4 bases; nucleotides outside the gene matches: 10. The CDR3 is 15 residues long. The CDR3 is CASSSTTGLRYEQYF. In DNA form, the CDR3 reads TGCGCCAGCAGCTCGACGACAGGGTTAAGGTACGAGCAGTACTTC.

The chain couples TRBV7-6 to TRBJ2-5; D not certain. Germline V gene lookup returns CDR1 SGHVS and CDR2 FNYEAQ. The germline V and J ends were trimmed by 5 bases and 11 bases, with 24 bases remaining between them. The CDR3 extends over 15 amino acids. In DNA form, the CDR3 reads TGTGCCAGCAGCCCCGGACCAAACTCCTTCAATGAGCAGTACTTC. Its protein product is CASSPGPNSFNEQYF.

The chain carries TRBV7-6 and TRBJ1-4; 9 bases line up with TRBD1. The CDR3 sequence is 15 residues long. Germline values: CDR1 SGHVS, CDR2 FNYEAQ. J lost 1 base, V lost 5 bases, and 2 bases had no gene match. For the CDR3, the DNA is TGTGCCAGCAGCCGGGACAGGGAAACTAATGAAAAACTGTTTTTT. Translated: CASSRDRETNEKLFF. Complete variable domain (other parts from reference TRBV7-6 and TRBJ1-4): GAGVSQSPRYKVTKRGQDVALRCDPISGHVSLYWYRQALGQGPEFLTYFNYEAQQDKSGLPNDRFSAERPEGSISTLTIQRTEQRDSAMYRCASSRDRETNEKLFFGSGTQLSVL.

This clonotype was counted once. CDR3 nucleotide sequence: TGTGCCAGCAGCTTAGAAGCGGACAGCCCCTCCCTAACCAAAAACATTCAGTACTTC. As protein: CASSLEADSPSLTKNIQYF. The rearrangement links TRBV11-2 to TRBJ2-4; TRBD1 might be the D (6 bases). Deletions cut 0 bases from V and 2 bases from J, with 20 bases between. The CDR3 loop spans 19 amino acids. The V gene's germline CDR1 is SGHAT and CDR2 FQNNGV.